This paragraph reports one TCR beta chain. The source of the sample is a study of blood T cell repertoires in COVID-19. Trimming removed 5 bases from V and 2 bases from J; junction bases left unmatched: 6. This CDR3 spans 15 amino acids. Germline V gene data show CDR1 as SGHDN and CDR2 as FVKESK. Profiled with immunoSEQ multiplex PCR; TCRdb holds only in-frame clones, not every one. The repertoire includes about 50,000 clones, about 90% of them detected once, and about 16% sits in the top ten. Sequenced sample: peripheral blood. This clonotype was obtained from a human donor with active COVID-19. The donor label of this sample is uncertain. The chain combines TRBV14 with TRBJ2-3; 8 bases agree with TRBD2. CDR3: CASSAGGLLTDTQYF. The CDR3 coding sequence is TGTGCCAGCAGCGCGGGAGGACTGCTCACAGATACGCAGTATTTT.